This TCR beta chain is from a study of Graves' ophthalmopathy and Graves' hyperthyroidism. Scientists amplified the TCR beta CDR3 regions from RNA transcripts. HTBI-primed RT-PCR formed the first round, and a multiplex PCR formed the second. TCRdb fed the multiplex PCR reads into MiXCR, producing one record per CDR3 protein. Among about 700,000 distinct CDR3 sequences listed, approximately 39% were seen once. This clonotype was picked up many times. Germline assignment: CDR1 SEHNR and CDR2 FQNEAQ (reference sequence). V shed 8 bases, J shed 1 base, and the junction held 0 bases outside the gene matches. This CDR3 contains 13 residues.

This clonotype was sampled from an adult man with Graves' ophthalmopathy. The chain recombines TRBV7-9 with TRBJ1-3; the match to TRBD1 covers 9 bases. Input material: peripheral blood. This chain's CDR3 is CASGTGSGNTIYF. As DNA, the CDR3 is TGTGCCAGCGGGACAGGGTCTGGAAACACCATATATTTT. Together with reference TRBV7-9 and TRBJ1-3, the CDR3 gives the full variable domain: DTGVSQNPRHKITKRGQNVTFRCDPISEHNRLYWYRQTLGQGPEFLTYFQNEAQLEKSRLLSDRFSAERPKGSFSTLEIQRTEQGDSAMYLCASGTGSGNTIYFGEGSWLTVV.